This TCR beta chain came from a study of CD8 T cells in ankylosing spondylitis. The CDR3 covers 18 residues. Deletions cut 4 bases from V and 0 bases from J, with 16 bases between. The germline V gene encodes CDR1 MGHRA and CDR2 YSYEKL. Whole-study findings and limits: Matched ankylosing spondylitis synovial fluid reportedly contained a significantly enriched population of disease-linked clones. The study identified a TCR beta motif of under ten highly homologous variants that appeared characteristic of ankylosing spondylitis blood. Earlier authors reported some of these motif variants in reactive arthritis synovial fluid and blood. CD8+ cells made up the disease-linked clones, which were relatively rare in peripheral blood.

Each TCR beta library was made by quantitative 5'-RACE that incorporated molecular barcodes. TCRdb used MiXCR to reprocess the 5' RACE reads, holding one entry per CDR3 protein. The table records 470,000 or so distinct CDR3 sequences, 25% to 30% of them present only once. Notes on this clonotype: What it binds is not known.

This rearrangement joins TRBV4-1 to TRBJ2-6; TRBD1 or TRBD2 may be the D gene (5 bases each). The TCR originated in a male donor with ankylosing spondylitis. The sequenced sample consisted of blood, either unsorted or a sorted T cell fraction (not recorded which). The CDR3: CASSPQRGKSSGANVLTF. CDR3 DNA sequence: TGCGCCAGCAGCCCGCAGAGGGGAAAAAGCTCTGGGGCCAACGTCCTGACTTTC.